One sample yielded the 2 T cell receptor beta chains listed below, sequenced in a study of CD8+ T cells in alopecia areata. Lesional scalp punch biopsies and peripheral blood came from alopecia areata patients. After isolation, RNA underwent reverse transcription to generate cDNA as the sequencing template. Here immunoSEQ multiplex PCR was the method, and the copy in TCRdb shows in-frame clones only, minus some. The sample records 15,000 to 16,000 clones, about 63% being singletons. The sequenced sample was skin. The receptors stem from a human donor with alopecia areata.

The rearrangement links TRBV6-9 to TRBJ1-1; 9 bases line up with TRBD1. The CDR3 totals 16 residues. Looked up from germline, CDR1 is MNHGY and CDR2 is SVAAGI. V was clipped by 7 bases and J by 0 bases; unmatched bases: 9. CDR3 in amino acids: CASTKRTGAMNTEAFF. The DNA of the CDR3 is TGTGCCAGCACTAAAAGGACAGGGGCCATGAACACTGAAGCTTTCTTT.

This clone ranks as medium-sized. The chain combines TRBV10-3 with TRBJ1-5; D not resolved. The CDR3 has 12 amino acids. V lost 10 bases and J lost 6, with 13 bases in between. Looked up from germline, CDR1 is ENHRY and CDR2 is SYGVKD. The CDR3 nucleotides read TGTGCCACGTCCTTAGAGGGTCAGCCCCAGCATTTT. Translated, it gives CATSLEGQPQHF.